The 26 T cell receptor beta chains given below trace back to one sample, sequenced in a study of early T cells in non-severe SARS-CoV-2 infection. Using its own MiXCR run on the 5' RACE reads, TCRdb lists one record per CDR3 protein. Of 68,000 or so distinct CDR3 sequences in the sample, roughly 13% are singletons; the top ten hold approximately 4.6%. The specimen was whole blood. These TCRs come from an adult who was a healthcare worker with PCR-confirmed SARS-CoV-2 infection or an uninfected control (not recorded which).

This clonotype has only a few counts. The chain uses TRBV10-2 and TRBJ2-3; D not resolved. This CDR3 has 15 amino acids. CDR1 is WSHSY, CDR2 SAAADI, per germline. V was clipped by 3 bases and J by 1 base, with 11 bases between them. The CDR3 region has the DNA TGCGCCAGCAGTGATATGGGCAGACGCACAGATACGCAGTATTTT. This codes for CASSDMGRRTDTQYF.

V usage is TRBV29-1 and J usage is TRBJ2-7, with D perhaps TRBD2 (5 bases). In germline, CDR1 is SQVTM, CDR2 ANQGSEA. CDR3 length equals 15 residues. The ends were cut back, 3 bases at V and 0 bases at J, with 15 bases in the middle. In DNA, the CDR3 is TGCAGCGTTGATTCCGGGGATCCCAACTCCTACGAGCAGTACTTC. It yields the protein CSVDSGDPNSYEQYF.

This clonotype was counted many times. V usage is TRBV29-1 and J usage is TRBJ2-7; D remains ambiguous. This CDR3 comprises 10 residues. The germline gives CDR1 SQVTM, CDR2 ANQGSEA. The ends were cut back, 5 bases at V and 5 bases at J, with 7 bases in the middle. This CDR3 reads CSVLSDEQYF. The CDR3 DNA follows: TGCAGCGTTTTGAGTGACGAGCAGTACTTC.

The chain carries TRBV9 and TRBJ2-7; weak D call: TRBD2 (6 bases). The ends were cut back, 0 bases at V and 9 bases at J, with 13 bases in the middle. The CDR3 has 13 residues. Germline V lookup: CDR1 SGDLS, CDR2 YYNGEE. CDR3: CASSVEGGSGQYF. The CDR3 DNA follows: TGTGCCAGCAGCGTAGAGGGAGGATCCGGGCAGTACTTC.

This clonotype was counted ten times or more. This chain uses TRBV5-1 with TRBJ2-7; 10 nucleotides agree with TRBD1. Trimming cost V 0 bases and J 5 bases; bases outside gene matches: 2. The CDR3 is 14 amino acids. CDR1 is SGHRS, CDR2 YFSETQ, per germline. The CDR3 sequence is CASSLETGGNEQYF. CDR3 bases: TGCGCCAGCAGCTTGGAGACAGGGGGCAACGAGCAGTACTTC.

This clonotype was observed at least ten times. The gene calls are TRBV27 and TRBJ1-2; 11 bases fit TRBD1. Germline CDR1 and CDR2: MNHEY and SMNVEV (reference sequence). The CDR3 contains 15 residues. Trimming at V came to 1 base and at J to 7 bases, leaving 5 bases not matched to a gene. CDR3 bases: TGTGCCAGCAGTTTATTTAGGGGACAGGGGGTTGGCTACACCTTC. It is translated as CASSLFRGQGVGYTF.

In this sample, this clonotype turned up many times. The V gene is TRBV7-2, the J gene TRBJ2-7; D possibly corresponds to TRBD2 (6 bases). Deletions cut 8 bases from V and 2 bases from J, with 10 bases between. The CDR3 runs 12 residues. CDR1 and CDR2 (germline): SGHTA, FQGNSA. The CDR3 spells CASGGVAYEQYF. CDR3 DNA sequence: TGTGCCAGCGGAGGGGTTGCCTACGAGCAGTACTTC.

CDR3 sequence: CASTRRASGGELGETQYF. CDR3 in DNA: TGTGCCAGCACCCGAAGGGCTAGCGGGGGGGAATTGGGAGAGACCCAGTACTTC. The gene calls are TRBV6-5 and TRBJ2-5, with 12 positions matching TRBD2. The ends lost 7 bases at V and 4 bases at J; junction bases unmatched: 16. Per the germline V gene, CDR1 is MNHEY and CDR2 is SVGAGI. This CDR3 comprises 18 residues.

Many counts were recorded for this clonotype. The genes are TRBV6-2 or TRBV6-3 and TRBJ2-3; no clear D. Germline V CDR1 and CDR2: MNHEY, SVGEGT. This CDR3 has 15 residues. V was shortened by 2 bases and J by 2 bases, with 11 bases between the two germline ends. The CDR3 DNA follows: TGTGCCAGCAGTTACAGTCAGCTCGACACAGATACGCAGTATTTT. Translating gives CASSYSQLDTDTQYF.

J is TRBJ2-2 and V is TRBV6-5; the D gene is possibly TRBD2 (5 bases). CDR3 length equals 17 residues. The ends were cut back, 0 bases at V and 1 base at J, with 12 bases in the middle. CDR1 is MNHEY and CDR2 is SVGAGI in the germline V gene. CDR3 sequence: CASSYSPPGGNTGELFF. The CDR3 region has the DNA TGTGCCAGCAGTTACTCACCCCCCGGAGGGAACACCGGGGAGCTGTTTTTT.

This clonotype was picked up many times. CDR3 nucleotides: TGTGCCAGCAGTGGAGACACCTCCTACGAGCAGTACTTC. It encodes CASSGDTSYEQYF. J is TRBJ2-7 and V is TRBV25-1; D remains ambiguous. Per the germline V gene, CDR1 is MGHDK and CDR2 is SYGVNS. The CDR3 loop spans 13 amino acids. Trimming pared 4 bases from V and 0 bases from J, leaving 7 bases between.

This clonotype was seen more than once but under ten times. The CDR3 loop reads CASSRREGQINEQFF. The CDR3 bases are TGTGCCAGCAGCCGTCGAGAGGGCCAGATAAATGAGCAGTTCTTC. The V gene is TRBV3-1, the J gene TRBJ2-1; D possibly corresponds to TRBD2 (5 bases). This CDR3 comprises 15 residues. Germline CDR1 and CDR2: LGHDT and YNNKEL (reference sequence). The V end was cut by 4 bases, the J end by 7 bases, with 17 bases between.

This chain joins TRBV13 and TRBJ2-1, with 12 bases identical to TRBD2. This CDR3 has 21 residues. Per germline, CDR1 PRHDT and CDR2 FYEKMQ (reference sequence). Trimming took 4 bases from V and 0 from J; bases not matched to a gene: 16. The CDR3 DNA sequence: TGTGCCAGCAGCTCTATCAATCTAGCGGGGGGGCCTACTAGCTCCTACAATGAGCAGTTCTTC. Its protein is CASSSINLAGGPTSSYNEQFF.

This clonotype has only a few counts. CDR3 in DNA: TGTGCCTGGAGTGTACTTGGGCAGCTCATCGATAATGAAAAACTGTTTTTT. Its translation: CAWSVLGQLIDNEKLFF. This sequence joins TRBV30 and TRBJ1-4; no firm D call. This CDR3 has 17 residues. Germline V gives CDR1 GTSNPN, CDR2 SVGIG (reference sequence). The V end was cut by 0 bases, the J end by 4 bases, with 18 bases between.

This clonotype was counted a few times. The J gene is TRBJ2-7, the V gene TRBV3-1; D is perhaps TRBD2 (7 bases). Trimming took 4 bases from V and 5 from J, leaving 9 bases between them. CDR3 length: 12 amino acids. The germline V gene has CDR1 LGHDT and CDR2 YNNKEL (reference sequence). The CDR3 loop reads CASSPGGHEQYF. The CDR3 DNA follows: TGTGCCAGCAGCCCCGGGGGGCACGAGCAGTACTTC.

This clonotype was detected many times. The gene calls are TRBV28 and TRBJ1-5; D is unclear. V shed 1 base and J shed 5 bases, with 9 bases lying between them. Germline assignment: CDR1 MDHEN and CDR2 SYDVKM. The CDR3 has 14 residues. The CDR3 protein is CASSLSFRDQPQHF. The CDR3 DNA follows: TGTGCCAGCAGTTTATCTTTTAGGGATCAGCCCCAGCATTTT. Using reference TRBV28 and TRBJ1-5 for the parts outside the CDR3, the full variable domain is DVKVTQSSRYLVKRTGEKVFLECVQDMDHENMFWYRQDPGLGLRLIYFSYDVKMKEKGDIPEGYSVSREKKERFSLILESASTNQTSMYLCASSLSFRDQPQHFGDGTRLSIL.

A few counts support this clonotype. This chain connects TRBV9 to TRBJ1-6; D is perhaps TRBD1 (6 bases). Trimming shortened V by 0 bases and J by 9 bases, and 16 bases separated the two germline ends. The CDR3 is made up of 16 amino acids. Germline V lookup: CDR1 SGDLS, CDR2 YYNGEE. DNA of the CDR3: TGTGCCAGCAGCGTAGCGGGAAGGGTGACAGGTTCACCCCTCCACTTT. Amino acids: CASSVAGRVTGSPLHF.

The rearrangement uses TRBV18 and TRBJ2-7; the match to TRBD1 covers 7 bases. Germline CDR1 is KGHSH and CDR2 is LQKENI. The V and J ends lost 4 bases and 3 bases, in that order; junction bases with no gene match: 3. This CDR3 comprises 13 residues. CDR3 in DNA: TGTGCCAGCTCACGAAGGACAGGCTACGAGCAGTACTTC. This codes for CASSRRTGYEQYF.

This clonotype came up many times. This chain uses TRBV4-2 with TRBJ2-2; D might be TRBD2 (5 bases). Per the germline V gene, CDR1 is LGHNA and CDR2 is YNFKEQ. V lost 7 bases and J 1 base, leaving 10 bases between the germline ends. The CDR3 runs to 14 residues. CDR3 nucleotides: TGTGCCAGCACCCGCGAGGGGAACACCGGGGAGCTGTTTTTT. This sequence encodes CASTREGNTGELFF.

Comment on this clonotype: A much larger clone differs by one base, so this may be a read error. The rearrangement links TRBV9 to TRBJ2-3, with TRBD2 identical over 8 bases. This CDR3 has 13 residues. V trimming: 10 bases; J trimming: 4 bases; junction bases outside the gene matches: 8. Germline CDR1 is SGDLS and CDR2 is YYNGEE. The DNA of the CDR3 is TGTGCCTCCGGGGGACTAGGATCAGATACGCAGTATTTT. Translated, it gives CASGGLGSDTQYF.

This clonotype has ten or more counts. This chain uses TRBV7-2 with TRBJ2-6; D perhaps matches TRBD1 (5 bases). The CDR3 is made up of 19 amino acids. V lost 2 bases to trimming and J lost 0 bases, with 17 bases between them. Germline loops: CDR1 SGHTA, CDR2 FQGNSA. Written as DNA, the CDR3 is TGTGCCAGCAGCTTAATAAGGATGGGGCGGAGCTCTGGGGCCAACGTCCTGACTTTC. This translates into CASSLIRMGRSSGANVLTF.

This clonotype occurred many times. CDR3 bases: TGTGCCAGCAGAGACCCCCCCCGGGAGACCCAGTACTTC. Protein sequence: CASRDPPRETQYF. This chain connects TRBV6-6 to TRBJ2-5; D is unresolved. From germline, CDR1 is MNHNY and CDR2 SVGAGI (reference sequence). Trimming pared 6 bases from V and 5 bases from J, leaving 13 bases between. This CDR3 region has 13 residues.

Ten or more counts support this clonotype. This chain links TRBV12-3 or TRBV12-4 with TRBJ2-7; TRBD1 agrees at 12 bases. CDR3 size: 15 residues. After removal of 5 bases from V and 4 bases from J, the junction contained 6 bases not matched to a gene. CDR3 loop: CASSPGTGGLYEQYF. The CDR3 coding sequence is TGTGCCAGCAGTCCCGGGACAGGGGGCTTGTACGAGCAGTACTTC.

V and J are TRBV7-9 and TRBJ2-3; 11 bases are shared with TRBD2. V dropped 4 bases and J dropped 3; count of bases not matched to a gene: 6. There are 16 residues in the CDR3. Germline V gene data show CDR1 as SEHNR and CDR2 as FQNEAQ (reference sequence). The CDR3 protein is CASSYPSGGRTDTQYF. The CDR3 DNA follows: TGTGCCAGCAGCTATCCTAGCGGGGGGCGGACAGATACGCAGTATTTT.

This clonotype was picked up many times. The V and J genes are TRBV5-1 and TRBJ2-7; 8 nucleotides agree with TRBD1. With 1 base clipped from V and 5 bases from J, the junction kept 5 bases outside the gene matches. Germline lookup yields CDR1 SGHRS and CDR2 YFSETQ. This CDR3 region has 14 residues. CDR3 DNA: TGCGCCAGCAGCTTGTACGACAGGGGAGACGAGCAGTACTTC. Residues: CASSLYDRGDEQYF.

The sample holds many counts of this clonotype. The CDR3 nucleotides are TGTGCCAGCAGCTGGGGGGGACAGGGGGCTTTCTACGAGCAGTACTTC. It yields the protein CASSWGGQGAFYEQYF. This chain connects TRBV7-8 to TRBJ2-7, with 12 bases matching TRBD1. This CDR3 is built from 16 residues. Germline V gives CDR1 SGHVS, CDR2 FQNEAQ. The V segment lost 4 bases and the J segment 3 bases; nucleotides outside the gene matches: 7.